Listed here are 30 T cell receptor beta chains from one sample, sequenced in a study of cytomegalovirus exposure and HLA in healthy donors. Researchers ran the PCR with 60 Vbeta and 13 Jbeta primers. TCRdb's table, derived via immunoSEQ multiplex PCR, lists solely in-frame clones and lacks some. The sample yields around 140,000 clones, roughly 80% seen once. Sample: PBMCs. The receptors derive from a man in his forties in good health and CMV-seronegative.

The chain uses TRBV2 and TRBJ1-2; 7 bases match TRBD1. V lost 8 bases, J lost 5 bases, and 5 bases stayed unmatched. The CDR3 extends over 12 amino acids. Germline V gives CDR1 SNHLY, CDR2 FYNNEI. CDR3 residues: CASGDSQYGYTF. The CDR3 bases are TGTGCCAGCGGGGACAGCCAGTATGGCTACACCTTC.

V usage is TRBV6-5 and J usage is TRBJ1-2, with TRBD1 matching 8 bases. CDR1 MNHEY and CDR2 SVGAGI come from the germline V gene. This CDR3 has 14 amino acids. J was trimmed by 8 bases and V by 6 bases; bases with no gene match: 11. The CDR3 DNA sequence: TGTGCCAGCAGAATTCCAGGGGGCGCGGGGGGCTACACCTTC. Encoded protein: CASRIPGGAGGYTF.

This clone came up once. The gene calls are TRBV19 and TRBJ1-1; possibly TRBD1 for D (5 bases). The CDR3 sequence is 13 residues long. Trimming removed 3 bases at V and 4 bases at J, with 9 bases between. In germline, CDR1 is LNHDA, CDR2 SQIVND (reference sequence). CDR3 amino acids: CASSIGRGTEAFF. The DNA for the CDR3 is TGTGCCAGTAGTATCGGGAGGGGCACTGAAGCTTTCTTT.

V and J are TRBV7-8 and TRBJ1-2; TRBD1 matches 7 bases. CDR1 SGHVS and CDR2 FQNEAQ come from the germline V gene. The CDR3 contains 15 residues. V was pared by 5 bases and J by 6 bases, with 12 bases of the junction left unmatched. CDR3 residues: CASSPSVPGQNGYTF. The CDR3 region has the DNA TGTGCCAGCAGCCCTAGTGTCCCGGGACAGAATGGCTACACCTTC.

The chain has TRBV12-5 and TRBJ1-6; 11 bases are shared with TRBD1. CDR3 length: 20 amino acids. Trimming cost V 6 bases and J 10 bases; bases outside gene matches: 23. Germline-derived CDR1 and CDR2 are LGHNT and FRNRAP. The CDR3 region is CASGPTKPKSGQGEGSPLHF. In DNA form, the CDR3 reads TGTGCTAGTGGCCCGACGAAACCGAAATCGGGACAGGGGGAAGGATCACCCCTCCACTTT.

The rearrangement links TRBV6-5 to TRBJ1-4; the D is unclear. Germline V lookup: CDR1 MNHEY, CDR2 SVGAGI. V gave up 0 bases and J gave up 2 bases, with 7 bases separating them. The CDR3 runs 15 residues. CDR3 coding DNA: TGTGCCAGCAGTTACTCGGCTTATACTAATGAAAAACTGTTTTTT. Translating it yields CASSYSAYTNEKLFF.

The rearrangement links TRBV7-3 to TRBJ1-6; D unresolved. This CDR3 spans 17 amino acids. The V gene lost 7 bases and the J gene lost 6 bases, with 22 bases spanning the gap. CDR1 SGHTA and CDR2 FQGTGA come from the germline V gene. The CDR3 DNA reads TGTGCCAGCAACGGCCGGGAGGGCCGACGTAGTAATTCACCCCTCCACTTT. It specifies CASNGREGRRSNSPLHF.

This rearrangement joins TRBV7-2 to TRBJ1-2; D not certain. Trimming shortened V by 0 bases and J by 6 bases, and 14 bases separated the two germline ends. The CDR3 is 15 residues long. CDR1 and CDR2 (germline): SGHTA, FQGNSA. Here the CDR3 reads CASSLAMRQRDGYTF. In nucleotides, the CDR3 is TGTGCCAGCAGCTTAGCAATGCGGCAGCGGGATGGCTACACCTTC. The entire variable domain, with the rest obtained from reference TRBV7-2 and TRBJ1-2, is as follows: GAGVSQSPSNKVTEKGKDVELRCDPISGHTALYWYRQSLGQGLEFLIYFQGNSAPDKSGLPSDRFSAERTGGSVSTLTIQRTQQEDSAVYLCASSLAMRQRDGYTFGSGTRLTVV.

This clone was recorded a few times. V and J are TRBV6-6 and TRBJ1-1, with D perhaps matching TRBD1 (6 bases). Trimming removed 0 bases at V and 1 base at J, with 9 bases between. CDR3 length: 15 residues. Germline values: CDR1 MNHNY, CDR2 SVGAGI (reference sequence). CDR3 sequence reads: CASSYSARGNTEAFF. The CDR3 region has the DNA TGTGCCAGCAGTTACTCAGCCAGGGGGAACACTGAAGCTTTCTTT.

The chain's CDR3 is CASSLEGGQPQHF. For the CDR3, the DNA is TGCGCCAGCAGCTTAGAGGGCGGTCAGCCCCAGCATTTT. This chain joins TRBV5-1 and TRBJ1-5; D is uncertain. Germline V gene sequence: CDR1 SGHRS, CDR2 YFSETQ. The CDR3 length is 13 residues. Trimming stripped 2 bases from V and 6 bases from J, with 9 bases between.

The chain joins TRBV5-1 to TRBJ1-1; 10 bases are shared with TRBD1. The V gene's germline CDR1 is SGHRS and CDR2 YFSETQ. There are 14 residues in the CDR3. J lost 5 bases, V lost 4 bases, and 5 bases had no gene match. CDR3 loop: CASSNDRGRTEAFF. DNA for the CDR3: TGCGCCAGCAGCAACGACAGGGGGCGGACTGAAGCTTTCTTT.

The rearrangement links TRBV6-6 to TRBJ2-7; D is perhaps TRBD1 (5 bases). V gave up 5 bases and J gave up 4 bases, with 15 bases separating them. The germline CDR1 and CDR2 sequences are MNHNY and SVGAGI (reference sequence). The CDR3 spans 14 residues. The CDR3 region has the DNA TGTGCCAGCAGTAGGCAGGGTTTCGGGTACGAGCAGTACTTC. Amino acids: CASSRQGFGYEQYF.

The V gene is TRBV4-3, the J gene TRBJ1-1; D gene ambiguous. Trimming removed 4 bases at V and 1 base at J, with 25 bases between. CDR3 length: 19 residues. CDR1 LGHNA and CDR2 YSLEER come from the germline V gene. The CDR3 region has the DNA TGCGCCAGCAGCCTCATCTCGGGCGTTGGAGGGAACCCGAACACTGAAGCTTTCTTT. Its translation: CASSLISGVGGNPNTEAFF.

V gene TRBV5-4 combines with J gene TRBJ1-1; the D gene is possibly TRBD1 (6 bases). The V end was cut by 3 bases, the J end by 0 bases, with 15 bases between. Germline values: CDR1 SGHNT, CDR2 YYREEE (reference sequence). CDR3 length equals 16 residues. The CDR3 coding sequence is TGTGCCAGCAGCTCGGACAGTATCTTCATGAACACTGAAGCTTTCTTT. Protein: CASSSDSIFMNTEAFF.

J is TRBJ1-1 and V is TRBV5-1; D possibly corresponds to TRBD1 (6 bases). V was shortened by 5 bases and J by 1 base, with 12 bases between the two germline ends. Germline values: CDR1 SGHRS, CDR2 YFSETQ. CDR3 length: 14 amino acids. The CDR3 loop is CASSSGGGNTEAFF. For the CDR3, the DNA is TGCGCCAGCAGTTCGGGAGGGGGGAACACTGAAGCTTTCTTT.

The J gene is TRBJ2-5, the V gene TRBV27, with D possibly being TRBD2 (6 bases). The DNA end lines up better with TRBJ2-7; the J call may be wrong. The CDR3 is made up of 13 amino acids. Per the germline V gene, CDR1 is MNHEY and CDR2 is SMNVEV (reference sequence). The CDR3 coding sequence is TGTGCCAGCAGTTTATCACTAGCTTACGAGCAGTACTTC. Encoded protein: CASSLSLAYEQYF.

Comment on this clone: Other DNA variants within this sample encode the same CDR3. V is TRBV5-4 and J is TRBJ2-3; D not resolved. Per the germline V gene, CDR1 is SGHNT and CDR2 is YYREEE (reference sequence). The CDR3 has 12 residues. Trimming took 4 bases from V and 3 from J, leaving 6 bases between them. CDR3 in amino acids: CASSLYTDTQYF. The CDR3 coding sequence is TGTGCCAGCAGCCTCTATACAGATACGCAGTATTTT.

The chain employs TRBV28 and TRBJ1-2; TRBD1 is a possible D gene (5 bases). The CDR3 extends over 13 amino acids. CDR1 is MDHEN, CDR2 SYDVKM, per germline. V was pared by 7 bases and J by 8 bases, with 17 bases between. The CDR3 loop is CASTSDRLRGYTF. CDR3 in DNA: TGTGCCAGCACCTCCGACAGACTTCGCGGCTACACCTTC.

The gene calls are TRBV5-1 and TRBJ2-2; 8 nucleotides line up with TRBD2. The germline CDR1 and CDR2 sequences are SGHRS and YFSETQ. This CDR3 has 16 residues. Losses at the gene ends were 1 base for V and 6 bases for J; bases not matched to a gene: 8. CDR3 protein: CASSLPGGLAPGELFF. CDR3 sequence (DNA): TGCGCCAGCAGCTTGCCGGGGGGGCTTGCCCCCGGGGAGCTGTTTTTT. Full variable domain (remainder filled in from reference TRBV5-1 and TRBJ2-2): KAGVTQTPRYLIKTRGQQVTLSCSPISGHRSVSWYQQTPGQGLQFLFEYFSETQRNKGNFPGRFSGRQFSNSRSEMNVSTLELGDSALYLCASSLPGGLAPGELFFGEGSRLTVL.

V and J are TRBV7-3 and TRBJ1-6; D is undetermined. CDR1 is SGHTA and CDR2 is FQGTGA in the germline V gene. With 1 base removed from V and 7 bases from J, the gap between germline ends came to 5 bases. CDR3 size: 13 residues. The CDR3 bases are TGTGCCAGCAGCTTAAGGAGCAATTCACCCCTCCACTTT. Protein sequence: CASSLRSNSPLHF.

This clone came up a few times. V gene TRBV2 combines with J gene TRBJ1-4; possible D gene TRBD1, 6 bases. In germline, CDR1 is SNHLY, CDR2 FYNNEI. CDR3 length: 15 residues. Trimming pared 5 bases from V and 4 bases from J, leaving 14 bases between. The CDR3 sequence is CASSLQGGINEKLFF. The CDR3 DNA reads TGTGCCAGCAGTCTACAGGGTGGAATTAATGAAAAACTGTTTTTT.

This sequence joins TRBV4-1 and TRBJ2-7, with TRBD1 matching 9 bases. CDR3 length: 17 residues. V gave up 3 bases and J gave up 5 bases; unmatched junction bases: 14. Germline CDR1 and CDR2: MGHRA and YSYEKL. CDR3 sequence (DNA): TGCGCCAGCAGCCAGCGGGGGTGGACAGGGGCCGAAGACGAGCAGTACTTC. Protein sequence: CASSQRGWTGAEDEQYF.

The chain joins TRBV4-1 to TRBJ2-1; 9 bases map to TRBD2. Trimming removed 1 base from V and 7 bases from J; junction bases left unmatched: 8. The germline CDR1 and CDR2 sequences are MGHRA and YSYEKL. CDR3 size: 16 residues. The chain's CDR3 is CASSQAGRGGGNEQFF. The CDR3 DNA sequence: TGCGCCAGCAGCCAAGCTGGCCGCGGGGGGGGTAATGAGCAGTTCTTC.

The J gene is TRBJ1-4, the V gene TRBV4-2, with TRBD1 matching 8 bases. In germline, CDR1 is LGHNA, CDR2 YNFKEQ. V lost 6 bases, J lost 8 bases, and 8 bases stayed unmatched. This CDR3 spans 14 amino acids. This CDR3 reads CASRPGQAGEKLFF. CDR3 DNA sequence: TGTGCCAGCAGGCCGGGACAGGCGGGCGAAAAACTGTTTTTT.

V is TRBV30 and J is TRBJ2-3, with TRBD1 identical over 11 bases. This CDR3 has 14 amino acids. Trimming removed 5 bases from V and 1 base from J; junction bases left unmatched: 2. CDR1 is GTSNPN, CDR2 SVGIG, per germline (reference sequence). The CDR3 DNA follows: TGTGCCTGGGGGACAGGGGGTGGCACAGATACGCAGTATTTT. Protein: CAWGTGGGTDTQYF.

The V call is TRBV9, the J call TRBJ1-4; 8 bases map to TRBD1. V lost 0 bases, J lost 7 bases, and 5 bases stayed unmatched. Germline-derived CDR1 and CDR2 are SGDLS and YYNGEE. The CDR3 loop spans 15 amino acids. The CDR3 region is CASSVDDRGTEKLFF. The CDR3 coding sequence is TGTGCCAGCAGCGTAGATGACAGGGGTACTGAAAAACTGTTTTTT.

The chain has TRBV6-4 and TRBJ1-1, with D unresolved. This CDR3 is 13 amino acids long. The V end was cut by 7 bases, the J end by 2 bases, with 11 bases between. Germline loops: CDR1 MRHNA, CDR2 SNTAGT. The CDR3: CASKARENTEAFF. The CDR3 DNA reads TGTGCCAGCAAAGCGAGGGAAAACACTGAAGCTTTCTTT.

The V call is TRBV28, the J call TRBJ1-1; no clear D. The V end lost 3 bases, the J end lost 5 bases, and 7 bases lay between the germline ends. CDR3 length: 12 amino acids. The germline V gene has CDR1 MDHEN and CDR2 SYDVKM. CDR3 bases: TGTGCCAGCAGTTTGGTTAGAACTGAAGCTTTCTTT. This codes for CASSLVRTEAFF.

This clone turned up a few times. Here the CDR3 DNA reads TGTGCCAGCAGCTCCGACAGGGGCACTGAAGCTTTCTTT. Its protein product is CASSSDRGTEAFF. This chain connects TRBV7-8 to TRBJ1-1; 8 bases are a match to TRBD1. The CDR3 runs 13 residues. J gave up 4 bases and V 4 bases, and 2 bases lay outside the gene matches. Germline lookup yields CDR1 SGHVS and CDR2 FQNEAQ.

V is TRBV2 and J is TRBJ2-1; the match to TRBD2 covers 12 bases. Germline V lookup: CDR1 SNHLY, CDR2 FYNNEI. V shed 6 bases and J 0 bases; nucleotides not matched to a gene: 3. The CDR3 loop spans 16 amino acids. CDR3 sequence: CASRELAGGSYNEQFF. The DNA for the CDR3 is TGTGCCAGCAGGGAACTAGCGGGGGGCTCCTACAATGAGCAGTTCTTC.